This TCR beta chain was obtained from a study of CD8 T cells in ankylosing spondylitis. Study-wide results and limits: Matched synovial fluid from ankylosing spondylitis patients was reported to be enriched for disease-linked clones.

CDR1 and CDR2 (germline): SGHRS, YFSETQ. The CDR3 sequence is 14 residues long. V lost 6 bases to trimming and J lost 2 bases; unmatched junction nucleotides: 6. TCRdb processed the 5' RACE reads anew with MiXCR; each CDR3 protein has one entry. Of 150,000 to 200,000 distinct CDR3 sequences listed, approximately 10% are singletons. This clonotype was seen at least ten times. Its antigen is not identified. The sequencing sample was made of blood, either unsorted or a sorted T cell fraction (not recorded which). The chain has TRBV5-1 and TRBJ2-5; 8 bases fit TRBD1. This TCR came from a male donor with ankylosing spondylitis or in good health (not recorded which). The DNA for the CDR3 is TGCGCCAGCAACGCCGGGACAGGACAAGAGACCCAGTACTTC. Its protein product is CASNAGTGQETQYF.